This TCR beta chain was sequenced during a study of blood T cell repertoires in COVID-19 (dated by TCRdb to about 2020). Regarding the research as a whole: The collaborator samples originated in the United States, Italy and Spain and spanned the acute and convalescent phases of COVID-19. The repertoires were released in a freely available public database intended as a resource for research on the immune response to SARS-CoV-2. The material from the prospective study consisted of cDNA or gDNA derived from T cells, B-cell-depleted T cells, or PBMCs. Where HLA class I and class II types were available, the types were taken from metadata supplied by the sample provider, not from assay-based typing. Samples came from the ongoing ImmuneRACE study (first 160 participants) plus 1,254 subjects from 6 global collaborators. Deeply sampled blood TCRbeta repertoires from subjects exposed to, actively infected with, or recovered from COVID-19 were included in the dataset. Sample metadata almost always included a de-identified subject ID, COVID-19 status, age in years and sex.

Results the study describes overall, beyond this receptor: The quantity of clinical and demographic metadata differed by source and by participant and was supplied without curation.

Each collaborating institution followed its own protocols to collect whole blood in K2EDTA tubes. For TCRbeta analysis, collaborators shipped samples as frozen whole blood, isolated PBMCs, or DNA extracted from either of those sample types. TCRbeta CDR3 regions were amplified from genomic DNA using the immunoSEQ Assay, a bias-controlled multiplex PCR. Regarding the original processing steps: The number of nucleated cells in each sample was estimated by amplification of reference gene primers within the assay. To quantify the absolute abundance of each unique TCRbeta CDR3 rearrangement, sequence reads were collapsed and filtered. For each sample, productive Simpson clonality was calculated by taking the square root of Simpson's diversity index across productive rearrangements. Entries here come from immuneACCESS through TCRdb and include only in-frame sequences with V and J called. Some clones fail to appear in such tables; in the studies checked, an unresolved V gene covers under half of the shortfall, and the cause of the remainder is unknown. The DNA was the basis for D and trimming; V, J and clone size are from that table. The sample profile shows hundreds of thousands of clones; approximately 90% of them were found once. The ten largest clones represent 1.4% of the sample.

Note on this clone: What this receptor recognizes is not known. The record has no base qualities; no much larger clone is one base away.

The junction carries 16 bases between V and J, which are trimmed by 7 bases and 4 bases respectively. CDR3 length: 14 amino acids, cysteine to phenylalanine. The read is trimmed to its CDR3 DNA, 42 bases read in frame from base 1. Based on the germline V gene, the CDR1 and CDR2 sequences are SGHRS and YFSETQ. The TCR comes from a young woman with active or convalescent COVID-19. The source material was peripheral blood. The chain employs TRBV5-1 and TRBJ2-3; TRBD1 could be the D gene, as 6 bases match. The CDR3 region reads CASGGPQASDTQYF. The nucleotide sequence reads TGCGCCAGCGGGGGCCCTCAGGCTTCAGATACGCAGTATTTT.